The 23 T cell receptor beta chains below come from one sample, sequenced in a study of cytomegalovirus exposure and HLA in healthy donors. PCR involved 60 Vbeta and 13 Jbeta primers. The table came from immunoSEQ multiplex PCR; TCRdb's copy has only in-frame clones and leaves some out. The repertoire holds approximately 75,000 clones, with about 73% as singletons. Sequences were obtained from PBMCs. The source is a woman in her sixties or seventies in good health and CMV-seropositive.

The CDR3 nucleotides read TGTGCCTGGAGTCCTGACAGGGGATACTACAATGAGCAGTTCTTC. Translation: CAWSPDRGYYNEQFF. The rearrangement links TRBV30 to TRBJ2-1; 8 nucleotides align to TRBD1. Germline lookup yields CDR1 GTSNPN and CDR2 SVGIG (reference sequence). The length of the CDR3 is 15 residues. The V segment lost 2 bases and the J segment 3 bases; nucleotides outside the gene matches: 6.

The genes are TRBV5-6 and TRBJ1-2; D perhaps matches TRBD1 (6 bases). The CDR3 has 14 residues. Between the trimmed V and J ends, which lost 3 bases and 6 bases, there was a span of 15 bases. Germline V gene lookup returns CDR1 SGHDT and CDR2 YYEEEE. The CDR3 DNA sequence: TGTGCCAGCAGCTCCATACAGGGATCTCATGGCTACACCTTC. Translated, it gives CASSSIQGSHGYTF. Full variable domain (outside the CDR3, taken from reference TRBV5-6 and TRBJ1-2): DAGVTQSPTHLIKTRGQQVTLRCSPKSGHDTVSWYQQALGQGPQFIFQYYEEEERQRGNFPDRFSGHQFPNYSSELNVNALLLGDSALYLCASSSIQGSHGYTFGSGTRLTVV.

This clone turned up a few times. Other DNA sequences in this specimen translate into the identical CDR3. The rearrangement uses TRBV27 and TRBJ2-1; maybe TRBD1 (6 bases). Per the germline V gene, CDR1 is MNHEY and CDR2 is SMNVEV (reference sequence). V was clipped by 4 bases and J by 7 bases, with 8 bases between them. The CDR3 sequence is 12 residues long. The CDR3 region is CASSSGQNEQFF. CDR3 sequence (DNA): TGTGCCAGCAGTTCCGGACAGAATGAGCAGTTCTTC.

The chain joins TRBV7-2 to TRBJ1-5; TRBD1 matches 10 bases. The length of the CDR3 is 15 residues. Germline-derived CDR1 and CDR2 are SGHTA and FQGNSA. V shed 1 base and J 6 bases; nucleotides not matched to a gene: 3. CDR3 sequence (DNA): TGTGCCAGCAGCTTAGGACAGGGGGCCCGTCAGCCCCAGCATTTT. This codes for CASSLGQGARQPQHF.

The chain carries TRBV2 and TRBJ2-3; perhaps TRBD2 as D (6 bases). The CDR3 consists of 17 residues. Germline-derived CDR1 and CDR2 are SNHLY and FYNNEI. V shed 0 bases and J shed 0 bases, with 13 bases lying between them. The CDR3 DNA sequence: TGTGCCAGCAGTGAAGCGCTTGGGGGGATTAGCACAGATACGCAGTATTTT. Encoded protein: CASSEALGGISTDTQYF. The full variable domain, with the rest looked up from reference TRBV2 and TRBJ2-3, is EPEVTQTPSHQVTQMGQEVILRCVPISNHLYFYWYRQILGQKVEFLVSFYNNEISEKSEIFDDQFSVERPDGSNFTLKIRSTKLEDSAMYFCASSEALGGISTDTQYFGPGTRLTVL.

The V gene is TRBV7-6, the J gene TRBJ2-2; TRBD2 matches at 13 bases. The germline V gene encodes CDR1 SGHVS and CDR2 FNYEAQ. J was trimmed by 7 bases and V by 5 bases; bases with no gene match: 10. The CDR3 runs to 17 residues. CDR3 DNA sequence: TGTGCCAGCAGCCCTTTGGGACTAGCGGGGCCGGGCGGGGAGCTGTTTTTT. This codes for CASSPLGLAGPGGELFF.

V is TRBV15 and J is TRBJ1-1; 7 bases map to TRBD1. Trimming at V came to 4 bases and at J to 0 bases, leaving 2 bases not matched to a gene. CDR3 length equals 14 residues. Per germline, CDR1 LNHNV and CDR2 YYDKDF (reference sequence). Here the CDR3 DNA reads TGTGCCACCAGCATGGGACAGATGAACACTGAAGCTTTCTTT. Translating gives CATSMGQMNTEAFF.

For the CDR3, the DNA is TGTGCCAGCAGCCAGAGGACAGGGGATGGCTACACCTTC. Translated: CASSQRTGDGYTF. The V call is TRBV5-6, the J call TRBJ1-2; 9 bases align to TRBD1. V lost 4 bases, J lost 6 bases, and 4 bases stayed unmatched. This CDR3 contains 13 residues. Germline values: CDR1 SGHDT, CDR2 YYEEEE.

This clone occurred a few times. This chain uses TRBV6-1 with TRBJ1-5; D may be TRBD1 (5 bases). Trimming took 0 bases from V and 5 from J, leaving 14 bases between them. Germline values: CDR1 MNHNS, CDR2 SASEGT. The CDR3 loop spans 16 amino acids. CDR3 sequence reads: CASSEAAWSGDQPQHF. CDR3 DNA sequence: TGTGCCAGCAGTGAAGCGGCTTGGTCGGGGGATCAGCCCCAGCATTTT.

The J gene is TRBJ2-1, the V gene TRBV21-1; the DNA was not compared with TRBD2, the D call given in the table. TRBV21-1 is marked as a pseudogene. The CDR3 sequence is 16 residues long. CDR3 DNA: TGTGCCAGCAGCAAAGGGGCGGGGGGCGCCCCCAATGAGCAGTTCTTC. Its protein product is CASSKGAGGAPNEQFF.

This chain connects TRBV7-9 to TRBJ1-2, with D perhaps matching TRBD1 (5 bases). V was trimmed by 6 bases and J by 0 bases, leaving 14 bases between them. Germline V gene lookup returns CDR1 SEHNR and CDR2 FQNEAQ (reference sequence). The CDR3 has 15 residues. The DNA for the CDR3 is TGTGCCAGCAGTCCGGGGGGGACCACTAACTATGGCTACACCTTC. Protein sequence: CASSPGGTTNYGYTF.

The chain joins TRBV30 to TRBJ2-7; 9 bases are a match to TRBD1. This CDR3 is built from 14 residues. CDR1 is GTSNPN and CDR2 is SVGIG in the germline V gene (reference sequence). The V gene end was trimmed by 2 bases and the J gene end by 5 bases; junction bases not matched to a gene: 7. DNA for the CDR3: TGTGCCTGGAGTACTGGGACAGGGTATCACGAGCAGTACTTC. Residues: CAWSTGTGYHEQYF.

This clone was seen a few times. The chain joins TRBV6-5 to TRBJ1-2; no clear D. V was clipped by 0 bases and J by 6 bases, with 14 bases between them. This CDR3 spans 15 amino acids. Germline values: CDR1 MNHEY, CDR2 SVGAGI. CDR3 loop: CASSYSRENLDGYTF. CDR3 nucleotide sequence: TGTGCCAGCAGTTACTCACGGGAGAACCTTGATGGCTACACCTTC.

Remarks on this clone: Without the conserved terminal phenylalanine or tryptophan, this CDR3 likely stems from a read error. The DNA is omitted, as the CDR3 cannot be located on it reliably, and the CDR3 follows TCRdb's listing. This chain joins TRBV30 and TRBJ1-1; TRBD1 reflects the table's D call only, with no check against the DNA. Inclusive of both ends, the CDR3 amounts to 13 amino acids. The germline CDR1 and CDR2 sequences are GTSNPN and SVGIG (reference sequence). CDR3 amino acids: CACKQGDGTEALV.

J is TRBJ1-1 and V is TRBV5-1; TRBD1 agrees at 8 bases. V dropped 1 base and J dropped 4; count of bases not matched to a gene: 3. CDR3 length equals 14 residues. Per the germline V gene, CDR1 is SGHRS and CDR2 is YFSETQ. CDR3 bases: TGCGCCAGCAGCTTGCCCGACAGGGGCACTGAAGCTTTCTTT. Translation gives CASSLPDRGTEAFF.

The chain couples TRBV15 to TRBJ1-4, with D perhaps TRBD1 (6 bases). This CDR3 spans 15 amino acids. The germline CDR1 and CDR2 sequences are LNHNV and YYDKDF (reference sequence). Trimming shortened V by 0 bases and J by 6 bases, and 11 bases separated the two germline ends. The CDR3 reads CATSREGQIHEKLFF. DNA for the CDR3: TGTGCCACCAGCAGAGAAGGACAGATCCATGAAAAACTGTTTTTT.

V usage is TRBV19 and J usage is TRBJ1-4; TRBD1 matches 8 bases. The CDR3 contains 14 residues. Germline V gene data show CDR1 as LNHDA and CDR2 as SQIVND (reference sequence). V was clipped by 6 bases and J by 7 bases; unmatched bases: 7. The CDR3 spells CASSTTGVGEKLFF. CDR3 in DNA: TGTGCCAGTAGCACGACAGGGGTAGGTGAAAAACTGTTTTTT.

This rearrangement joins TRBV10-3 to TRBJ2-7, with 12 bases identical to TRBD2. The CDR3 has 13 amino acids. J was trimmed by 3 bases and V by 10 bases; bases with no gene match: 4. From germline, CDR1 is ENHRY and CDR2 SYGVKD. CDR3 nucleotides: TGTGCCAGCTCTAGCGGGGGGGACTACGAGCAGTACTTC. Amino acid sequence: CASSSGGDYEQYF.

CDR3 sequence reads: CAWRGQGTGELFF. In DNA form, the CDR3 reads TGTGCCTGGAGAGGGCAGGGGACCGGGGAGCTGTTTTTT. The V call is TRBV30, the J call TRBJ2-2, with a weak D call TRBD1 (6 bases). CDR3 length: 13 residues. Trimming shortened V by 3 bases and J by 5 bases, and 10 bases separated the two germline ends. Germline assignment: CDR1 GTSNPN and CDR2 SVGIG (reference sequence).

V usage is TRBV2 and J usage is TRBJ1-5, with a possible D match to TRBD1 (6 bases). Trimming took off 7 bases at V and 6 bases at J, with 16 bases between the two ends. Germline assignment: CDR1 SNHLY and CDR2 FYNNEI. The CDR3 is 14 residues long. The CDR3 sequence: CASNIQGGGQPQHF. The DNA for the CDR3 is TGTGCCAGCAACATACAGGGAGGGGGTCAGCCCCAGCATTTT.

This clone was seen only a few times. The chain employs TRBV6-5 and TRBJ1-2; D is ambiguous. Looked up from germline, CDR1 is MNHEY and CDR2 is SVGAGI. This CDR3 contains 14 residues. Trimming cost V 0 bases and J 1 base, with 6 bases left between them. CDR3 amino acids: CASSYSTVNYGYTF. The CDR3 coding sequence is TGTGCCAGCAGTTACTCTACAGTTAACTATGGCTACACCTTC.

In this sample, this clone turned up once. The chain recombines TRBV2 with TRBJ2-3; the match to TRBD2 covers 8 bases. The CDR3 length is 14 residues. CDR1 SNHLY and CDR2 FYNNEI come from the germline V gene. Losses at the gene ends were 4 bases for V and 4 bases for J; bases not matched to a gene: 4. CDR3 coding DNA: TGTGCCAGCAGTGTCGGTAGCGGGGCAGATACGCAGTATTTT. This codes for CASSVGSGADTQYF.

This rearrangement joins TRBV5-4 to TRBJ2-7; 7 positions match TRBD1. Germline values: CDR1 SGHNT, CDR2 YYREEE (reference sequence). V was clipped by 6 bases and J by 0 bases; unmatched bases: 9. This CDR3 comprises 15 residues. This CDR3 is CASTPSTGSSYEQYF. CDR3 DNA sequence: TGTGCCAGCACCCCTTCGACAGGGAGCTCCTACGAGCAGTACTTC.